This T cell receptor beta chain was sequenced during a study of PD-1 blockade in classical Hodgkin lymphoma. Study context: Each patient was given nivolumab 3 mg/kg through a vein every 2 weeks.

Sequenced by immunoSEQ multiplex PCR; TCRdb stores in-frame clones only, minus some. The sample has over 50,000 clones, about 85% seen once. Noted time point: cycle 4 day 1 (C4D1), after five to seven weeks of nivolumab. After autologous stem cell transplantation all patients relapsed, and prior brentuximab vedotin exposure differed between cohorts. Complete response, partial response or progressive disease constituted the best responses recorded. The sequence was obtained from a human donor with classical Hodgkin lymphoma. The sequencing used peripheral blood mononuclear cells (PBMCs), collected before the fourth cycle of nivolumab.

CDR3 region: CASSPLQGGSNTGELFF. The CDR3 nucleotides are TGTGCCAGCTCACCACTCCAGGGGGGCTCTAACACCGGGGAGCTGTTTTTT. This sequence joins TRBV18 and TRBJ2-2, with D perhaps matching TRBD1 (7 bases). CDR3 length: 17 residues. CDR1 and CDR2 (germline): KGHSH, LQKENI. With 1 base removed from V and 2 bases from J, the gap between germline ends came to 14 bases.